Following are 23 T cell receptor beta chains from one sample sequenced in a study of glioma-infiltrating T cells after dendritic cell vaccination. TCRdb's copy holds only in-frame clones and misses some; the assay was immunoSEQ multiplex PCR. Found here are about 82,000 clones, 80% to 90% of them singletons; the top ten hold 3.2%. Sequenced material: blood, taken before dendritic cell vaccination. The source of these receptors is a human donor with glioblastoma.

The chain uses TRBV5-1 and TRBJ2-5; 10 bases map to TRBD1. Germline lookup yields CDR1 SGHRS and CDR2 YFSETQ. Trimming took 0 bases from V and 0 from J; bases not matched to a gene: 2. CDR3 length: 16 residues. Here the CDR3 DNA reads TGCGCCAGCAGCTTGGGGGGACAGGGGAACCAAGAGACCCAGTACTTC. Translating gives CASSLGGQGNQETQYF.

The chain recombines TRBV7-3 with TRBJ2-3, with TRBD2 as a possible D gene (5 bases). This CDR3 contains 15 residues. With 2 bases removed from V and 2 bases from J, the gap between germline ends came to 11 bases. Germline-derived CDR1 and CDR2 are SGHTA and FQGTGA. The CDR3, as DNA: TGTGCCAGCAGCTTACAACCGGGGAACACAGATACGCAGTATTTT. It encodes CASSLQPGNTDTQYF. The whole variable domain, remainder taken from reference TRBV7-3 and TRBJ2-3, is GAGVSQTPSNKVTEKGKYVELRCDPISGHTALYWYRQSLGQGPEFLIYFQGTGAADDSGLPNDRFFAVRPEGSVSTLKIQRTERGDSAVYLCASSLQPGNTDTQYFGPGTRLTVL.

J is TRBJ2-2 and V is TRBV5-1, with unresolved D. The germline V and J ends were trimmed by 2 bases and 3 bases, with 8 bases remaining between them. CDR1 SGHRS and CDR2 YFSETQ come from the germline V gene. There are 14 residues in the CDR3. The CDR3 sequence: CASSLASDTGELFF. In DNA, the CDR3 is TGCGCCAGCAGCTTAGCTTCCGACACCGGGGAGCTGTTTTTT.

V is TRBV5-6 and J is TRBJ2-5; 9 bases map to TRBD1. The junction had 8 bases not matched to a gene; V was cut back by 3 bases and J by 5 bases. Germline V gene data show CDR1 as SGHDT and CDR2 as YYEEEE. The CDR3 length is 15 residues. In DNA form, the CDR3 reads TGTGCCAGCAGCTCGGAGGACAGGGGTGGTGAGACCCAGTACTTC. Its protein is CASSSEDRGGETQYF.

This clone was detected only once. The rearrangement links TRBV2 to TRBJ2-7, with TRBD1 identical over 9 bases. The CDR3 has 16 residues. Trimming at V came to 6 bases and at J to 6 bases, leaving 15 bases not matched to a gene. Germline lookup yields CDR1 SNHLY and CDR2 FYNNEI. The CDR3 DNA is TGTGCCAGCAGAGCCGTTACAGGGGGCGGACCCGGCGAGCAGTACTTC. Protein product: CASRAVTGGGPGEQYF.

This chain uses TRBV10-3 with TRBJ2-1; 7 nucleotides agree with TRBD2. The germline V gene encodes CDR1 ENHRY and CDR2 SYGVKD. The CDR3 runs 14 residues. V was pared by 7 bases and J by 3 bases, with 6 bases of the junction left unmatched. This CDR3 reads CAITAGEVYNEQFF. The CDR3 coding sequence is TGTGCCATCACGGCGGGAGAGGTCTACAATGAGCAGTTCTTC.

This chain uses TRBV2 with TRBJ1-2, with D possibly TRBD1 on 5 matching bases. CDR3 size: 14 residues. The germline V gene has CDR1 SNHLY and CDR2 FYNNEI. Trimming removed 2 bases at V and 0 bases at J, with 7 bases between. For the CDR3, the DNA is TGTGCCAGCAGTGAACAGGGCCCTAACTATGGCTACACCTTC. Protein product: CASSEQGPNYGYTF. The full variable domain, completed using reference TRBV2 and TRBJ1-2, is EPEVTQTPSHQVTQMGQEVILRCVPISNHLYFYWYRQILGQKVEFLVSFYNNEISEKSEIFDDQFSVERPDGSNFTLKIRSTKLEDSAMYFCASSEQGPNYGYTFGSGTRLTVV.

The chain uses TRBV5-1 and TRBJ1-1; D call uncertain. Germline loops: CDR1 SGHRS, CDR2 YFSETQ. The length of the CDR3 is 16 residues. V was pared by 0 bases and J by 4 bases, with 16 bases between. The chain's CDR3 is CASSLGGWGESTEAFF. In DNA form, the CDR3 reads TGCGCCAGCAGCTTGGGTGGGTGGGGAGAGAGCACTGAAGCTTTCTTT.

The V gene is TRBV10-3, the J gene TRBJ2-3; 11 bases match TRBD2. This CDR3 comprises 17 residues. The germline gives CDR1 ENHRY, CDR2 SYGVKD. V trimming: 3 bases; J trimming: 2 bases; junction bases outside the gene matches: 7. The CDR3 sequence is CAISDLAGGQNTDTQYF. In DNA, the CDR3 is TGTGCCATCAGTGATTTAGCGGGGGGGCAAAACACAGATACGCAGTATTTT.

This clone was observed once. The chain combines TRBV30 with TRBJ1-4; D remains unclear. CDR3 length: 13 amino acids. Deletions cut 1 base from V and 6 bases from J, with 9 bases between. CDR1 is GTSNPN and CDR2 is SVGIG in the germline V gene (reference sequence). CDR3 amino acids: CAWSGLEDEKLFF. The CDR3 DNA reads TGTGCCTGGAGTGGCCTAGAGGATGAAAAACTGTTTTTT.

CDR3 coding DNA: TGCAGTGCTTACAGGGGAAATGAGCAGTTCTTC. Its protein product is CSAYRGNEQFF. V is TRBV20-1 and J is TRBJ2-1, with 7 bases matching TRBD1. This CDR3 has 11 residues. CDR1 is DFQATT and CDR2 is SNEGSKA in the germline V gene (reference sequence). J lost 7 bases, V lost 5 bases, and 2 bases had no gene match.

The rearrangement joins TRBV19 to TRBJ1-1; a possible D gene is TRBD1 (6 bases). The germline gives CDR1 LNHDA, CDR2 SQIVND (reference sequence). Between the trimmed V and J ends, which lost 3 bases and 1 base, there was a span of 12 bases. CDR3 length equals 15 residues. The CDR3 coding sequence is TGTGCCAGTAGTATCTACTCACAGGGGAACACTGAAGCTTTCTTT. Translation gives CASSIYSQGNTEAFF.

The chain is built from TRBV30 and TRBJ1-2, with 7 bases matching TRBD1. V gave up 8 bases and J gave up 0 bases; unmatched junction bases: 12. Germline loops: CDR1 GTSNPN, CDR2 SVGIG (reference sequence). The CDR3 is made up of 15 amino acids. The CDR3 region has the DNA TGTGCCGGGTACAGGGGACCCTTGGCTAACTATGGCTACACCTTC. It specifies CAGYRGPLANYGYTF. Combining the CDR3 with reference TRBV30 and TRBJ1-2 gives the whole variable domain SQTIHQWPATLVQPVGSPLSLECTVEGTSNPNLYWYRQAAGRGLQLLFYSVGIGQISSEVPQNLSASRPQDRQFILSSKKLLLSDSGFYLCAGYRGPLANYGYTFGSGTRLTVV.

This chain connects TRBV7-6 to TRBJ1-1; unclear D gene. V gave up 2 bases and J gave up 6 bases, with 10 bases separating them. CDR1 and CDR2 (germline): SGHVS, FNYEAQ. CDR3 size: 13 residues. The CDR3 nucleotides are TGTGCCAGCAGCTTAAACGAGGGTTCTGAAGCTTTCTTT. Amino acid sequence: CASSLNEGSEAFF.

This chain uses TRBV7-2 with TRBJ2-1, with 7 bases identical to TRBD2. Germline V gives CDR1 SGHTA, CDR2 FQGNSA. J lost 11 bases, V lost 4 bases, and 11 bases had no gene match. The CDR3 runs 14 residues. Written as DNA, the CDR3 is TGTGCCAGCAGCTCCCGACTAGCTACTAAAAAGCAGTTCTTC. Translating gives CASSSRLATKKQFF.

J is TRBJ2-7 and V is TRBV5-1; 8 positions match TRBD1. The CDR3 length is 13 residues. Unmatched junction bases numbered 4, after V lost 6 bases and J lost 2 bases. Germline values: CDR1 SGHRS, CDR2 YFSETQ. CDR3 region: CASTSGGTYEQYF. The CDR3, as DNA: TGCGCCAGCACCTCAGGGGGCACCTACGAGCAGTACTTC.

This clone was seen a single time. The CDR3 sequence: CAWRSADYGYTF. As DNA, the CDR3 is TGTGCCTGGAGGTCGGCGGACTATGGCTACACCTTC. The rearrangement joins TRBV30 to TRBJ1-2; D is ambiguous. With 3 bases removed from V and 3 bases from J, the gap between germline ends came to 8 bases. The CDR3 is 12 residues long. CDR1 GTSNPN and CDR2 SVGIG come from the germline V gene (reference sequence).

The chain employs TRBV5-8 and TRBJ1-3; 7 bases map to TRBD1. CDR3 length: 16 amino acids. Germline-derived CDR1 and CDR2 are SGHTS and YDEGEE. With 4 bases clipped from V and 6 bases from J, the junction kept 13 bases outside the gene matches. The chain's CDR3 is CASSHGVRGKANTIYF. The DNA for the CDR3 is TGTGCCAGCAGCCACGGCGTCAGGGGGAAGGCAAACACCATATATTTT.

This chain links TRBV7-3 with TRBJ2-1; 14 nucleotides align to TRBD2. The CDR3 contains 15 residues. J was trimmed by 8 bases and V by 8 bases; bases with no gene match: 8. In germline, CDR1 is SGHTA, CDR2 FQGTGA. In nucleotides, the CDR3 is TGTGCCAGCGGATTGACTAGCGGGAGGGCAGATGAGCAGTTCTTC. Protein sequence: CASGLTSGRADEQFF. Variable domain in full (rest from reference TRBV7-3 and TRBJ2-1): GAGVSQTPSNKVTEKGKYVELRCDPISGHTALYWYRQSLGQGPEFLIYFQGTGAADDSGLPNDRFFAVRPEGSVSTLKIQRTERGDSAVYLCASGLTSGRADEQFFGPGTRLTVL.

In DNA form, the CDR3 reads TGTGCCAGCAGTGAAGAGGACAGGGGAGTATCTGGAAACACCATATATTTT. This translates into CASSEEDRGVSGNTIYF. The chain uses TRBV6-1 and TRBJ1-3, with TRBD1 matching over 9 bases. The CDR3 contains 17 residues. Per the germline V gene, CDR1 is MNHNS and CDR2 is SASEGT. Losses at the gene ends were 1 base for V and 1 base for J; bases not matched to a gene: 5.

The chain has TRBV2 and TRBJ1-2; TRBD1 matches 7 bases. Germline loops: CDR1 SNHLY, CDR2 FYNNEI. The CDR3 runs 14 residues. With V trimmed by 5 bases and J by 0 bases, 3 bases remained unmatched. This chain's CDR3 is CASSRDRSNYGYTF. The CDR3 nucleotides read TGTGCCAGCAGTCGGGACAGATCTAACTATGGCTACACCTTC. Looking up the rest from reference TRBV2 and TRBJ1-2 gives the full variable domain: EPEVTQTPSHQVTQMGQEVILRCVPISNHLYFYWYRQILGQKVEFLVSFYNNEISEKSEIFDDQFSVERPDGSNFTLKIRSTKLEDSAMYFCASSRDRSNYGYTFGSGTRLTVV.

The CDR3 loop is CASKKESGGELFF. The CDR3 DNA sequence: TGCGCCAGCAAAAAGGAGTCGGGCGGGGAGCTGTTTTTT. This rearrangement joins TRBV10-1 to TRBJ2-2; no firm D call. The CDR3 is made up of 13 amino acids. Germline CDR1 and CDR2: WNHNN and SYGVQD (reference sequence). V shed 7 bases and J shed 7 bases, with 13 bases lying between them.

The rearrangement joins TRBV27 to TRBJ1-2; TRBD1 is a possible D gene (5 bases). Between the trimmed V and J ends, which lost 2 bases and 6 bases, there was a span of 10 bases. The CDR3 is 13 amino acids. From germline, CDR1 is MNHEY and CDR2 SMNVEV (reference sequence). CDR3 amino acids: CASSLGGADGYTF. CDR3 bases: TGTGCCAGCAGTTTAGGAGGGGCGGATGGCTACACCTTC.